The clone carrying this T cell receptor (beta chain) came up a few times. TCRdb independently ran MiXCR on the 5' RACE reads; one entry per CDR3 protein. Among 150,000 to 200,000 distinct CDR3 sequences listed, approximately 10% were seen once. This specimen belongs to a study of T cells after yellow fever vaccination. V lost 3 bases to trimming and J lost 0 bases, with 0 bases between them. The germline CDR1 and CDR2 sequences are MNHEY and SMNVEV (reference sequence). This CDR3 region has 13 residues. This receptor was obtained from a man between 18 and 29 years old who received the YFV17D yellow fever vaccine. Sample: CD8+ T cells sorted from PBMCs, taken 45 days after the yellow fever booster vaccination. The rearrangement links TRBV27 to TRBJ2-6; D uncertain. CDR3 DNA sequence: TGTGCCAGCAGTTTCTCTGGGGCCAACGTCCTGACTTTC. Amino acids: CASSFSGANVLTF.